Each of the 27 T cell receptor beta chains below was sequenced from the same sample in a study of beta chain features in type 1 diabetes. The sequenced template was cDNA made from the entire isolated RNA. Libraries were prepared by immunoSEQ multiplex PCR; TCRdb keeps only in-frame clonotypes and omits some of them. The table lists about 210,000 clones, 11% of them singletons. The sequenced sample consisted of central memory CD4+ T cells from blood. The receptors were gathered from a man in his late teens or twenties in good health.

This clone has just a few counts. The V and J genes are TRBV7-9 and TRBJ1-1; D ambiguous. V dropped 8 bases and J dropped 1 base, with 8 bases sitting between them. CDR1 and CDR2 from the germline V gene are SEHNR and FQNEAQ (reference sequence). The CDR3 is made up of 12 amino acids. CDR3 amino acids: CASCCENTEAFF. As DNA, the CDR3 is TGTGCCAGCTGCTGTGAGAACACTGAAGCTTTCTTT.

The CDR3 reads CASIRDRGQTPYEQYF. As DNA, the CDR3 is TGTGCCAGCATCCGAGACAGGGGCCAGACGCCCTACGAGCAGTACTTC. The V and J genes are TRBV2 and TRBJ2-5, with TRBD1 matching 8 bases. The better agreement between TRBJ2-7 and the DNA end casts doubt on the J call. Germline V gives CDR1 SNHLY, CDR2 FYNNEI. The CDR3 contains 16 residues.

The chain is built from TRBV30 and TRBJ2-5; D call uncertain. The CDR3 sequence is 10 residues long. Germline lookup yields CDR1 GTSNPN and CDR2 SVGIG (reference sequence). V lost 5 bases and J 3 bases, leaving 4 bases between the germline ends. The CDR3 sequence: CAWEKETQYF. CDR3 bases: TGTGCCTGGGAAAAAGAGACCCAGTACTTC.

The rearrangement uses TRBV6-6 and TRBJ2-7, with 15 nucleotides matching TRBD2. CDR3 length: 15 residues. V was pared by 6 bases and J by 2 bases, with 2 bases of the junction left unmatched. Germline lookup yields CDR1 MNHNY and CDR2 SVGAGI (reference sequence). The CDR3 region has the DNA TGTGCCAGCAGGGGACTAGCGGGAGGCCCCTACGAGCAGTACTTC. Protein product: CASRGLAGGPYEQYF.

This clone was seen ten or more times. Distinct nucleotide sequences in the sample also encode this CDR3. The gene calls are TRBV7-2 and TRBJ2-1; D is uncertain. Deletions cut 3 bases from V and 3 bases from J, with 3 bases between. The CDR3 has 12 amino acids. Per the germline V gene, CDR1 is SGHTA and CDR2 is FQGNSA. The CDR3 bases are TGTGCCAGCAGCTTCCGCTACAATGAGCAGTTCTTC. This gives the protein CASSFRYNEQFF.

This clone was seen ten or more times. This sequence joins TRBV30 and TRBJ2-3; 15 nucleotides agree with TRBD2. This CDR3 region has 15 residues. The J segment lost 8 bases and the V segment lost 2 bases, leaving 5 bases of the junction unmatched. Germline V gene lookup returns CDR1 GTSNPN and CDR2 SVGIG (reference sequence). DNA for the CDR3: TGTGCCTGGAGTCGGGGACTAGCGGGAGGAGGTACGCAGTATTTT. Its translation: CAWSRGLAGGGTQYF.

This clone was recorded many times. The chain carries TRBV19 and TRBJ2-3; perhaps TRBD2 as D (6 bases). Germline V lookup: CDR1 LNHDA, CDR2 SQIVND (reference sequence). The CDR3 covers 13 residues. V was clipped by 7 bases and J by 6 bases, with 14 bases between them. The CDR3 DNA follows: TGTGCCAGTACGGAGGGCCGCCTGGATACGCAGTATTTT. Encoded protein: CASTEGRLDTQYF.

This rearrangement joins TRBV7-9 to TRBJ1-1; D is possibly TRBD1 (5 bases). The CDR3 runs to 12 residues. CDR1 and CDR2 from the germline V gene are SEHNR and FQNEAQ (reference sequence). The ends were cut back, 5 bases at V and 6 bases at J, with 10 bases in the middle. DNA for the CDR3: TGTGCCAGCAGCCTGAGGGGTCCTGAAGCTTTCTTT. It codes for CASSLRGPEAFF.

The chain uses TRBV9 and TRBJ1-5; D is possibly TRBD1 (6 bases). The CDR3 runs to 14 residues. CDR1 SGDLS and CDR2 YYNGEE come from the germline V gene. Trimming took off 10 bases at V and 7 bases at J, with 21 bases between the two ends. In DNA form, the CDR3 reads TGTGCCGGCCGTGGCAGGGGACGTCGGCAGCCCCAGCATTTT. This gives the protein CAGRGRGRRQPQHF. The whole variable domain, remainder taken from reference TRBV9 and TRBJ1-5, is DSGVTQTPKHLITATGQRVTLRCSPRSGDLSVYWYQQSLDQGLQFLIQYYNGEERAKGNILERFSAQQFPDLHSELNLSSLELGDSALYFCAGRGRGRRQPQHFGDGTRLSIL.

This clone has just a few counts. The chain couples TRBV5-1 to TRBJ2-5, with 8 bases fitting TRBD1. Near its end, the DNA agrees better with TRBJ2-7, so the J call may be wrong. Per the germline V gene, CDR1 is SGHRS and CDR2 is YFSETQ. The CDR3 sequence is 16 residues long. DNA of the CDR3: TGCGCCAGCAGCTCCGGGACAGGAGGATCCTCCTACGAGCAGTACTTC. The encoded protein is CASSSGTGGSSYEQYF.

The gene calls are TRBV5-6 and TRBJ2-7; possible D gene TRBD1, 6 bases. V dropped 5 bases and J dropped 3 bases, with 24 bases sitting between them. Germline CDR1 reads SGHDT; CDR2 reads YYEEEE. This CDR3 has 17 amino acids. CDR3 sequence (DNA): TGTGCCAGCAGGTCAGGCAGGGGCACCAAGAGGAGCTACGAGCAGTACTTC. Its translation: CASRSGRGTKRSYEQYF.

The V call is TRBV4-3, the J call TRBJ2-1; D may be TRBD2 (7 bases). Germline assignment: CDR1 LGHNA and CDR2 YSLEER. The CDR3 extends over 17 amino acids. V was clipped by 1 base and J by 5 bases, with 18 bases between them. CDR3 nucleotides: TGCGCCAGCAGCCAAGCCCTCTTTTGGGAGGGGGACAATGAGCAGTTCTTC. Residues: CASSQALFWEGDNEQFF.

This clone was found a few times. This may be a read error: a much more frequent sequence differs by one nucleotide. V usage is TRBV5-5 and J usage is TRBJ2-5; unclear D gene. Germline CDR1 reads SGHKS; CDR2 reads YYEKEE (reference sequence). The V gene lost 0 bases and the J gene lost 3 bases, with 6 bases spanning the gap. CDR3 length: 13 residues. In DNA, the CDR3 is TGTGCCAGCAGCTTGGGGTTCGAAGAGACCCAGTACTTC. It yields the protein CASSLGFEETQYF.

This clone was counted only a few times. The germline gene is not matched at one end of the junction; a read error may be the cause. This chain connects TRBV7-9 to TRBJ2-2; possibly TRBD2 for D (5 bases). Germline V gene sequence: CDR1 SEHNR, CDR2 FQNEAQ (reference sequence). The CDR3 spans 15 residues. The chain's CDR3 is CASSESGTNSGELFF. The CDR3, as DNA: TGTGCCAGCAGCGAGAGCGGAACGAACTCCGGGGAGCTGTTTTTT.

This clone was counted between two and nine times. The chain uses TRBV5-4 and TRBJ2-5; possibly TRBD2 for D (6 bases). Deletions cut 4 bases from V and 5 bases from J, with 15 bases between. The CDR3 totals 14 residues. Per germline, CDR1 SGHNT and CDR2 YYREEE (reference sequence). The CDR3 region is CASSPEAGVETQYF. DNA for the CDR3: TGTGCCAGCAGCCCTGAAGCGGGTGTGGAGACCCAGTACTTC. Full variable domain (outside the CDR3, taken from reference TRBV5-4 and TRBJ2-5): ETGVTQSPTHLIKTRGQQVTLRCSSQSGHNTVSWYQQALGQGPQFIFQYYREEENGRGNFPPRFSGLQFPNYSSELNVNALELDDSALYLCASSPEAGVETQYFGPGTRLLVL.

In its sample, this clone was seen a few times. The chain combines TRBV7-2 with TRBJ2-7, with no clear D. The CDR3 totals 11 residues. V was pared by 2 bases and J by 5 bases, with 4 bases between. The germline V gene encodes CDR1 SGHTA and CDR2 FQGNSA. CDR3 protein: CASSLMNEQYF. CDR3 sequence (DNA): TGTGCCAGCAGCTTAATGAACGAGCAGTACTTC. Combining the CDR3 with reference TRBV7-2 and TRBJ2-7 gives the whole variable domain GAGVSQSPSNKVTEKGKDVELRCDPISGHTALYWYRQSLGQGLEFLIYFQGNSAPDKSGLPSDRFSAERTGGSVSTLTIQRTQQEDSAVYLCASSLMNEQYFGPGTRLTVT.

V and J are TRBV18 and TRBJ2-2, with D possibly being TRBD1 (6 bases). CDR3 size: 16 residues. Deletions cut 4 bases from V and 0 bases from J, with 12 bases between. Germline V gene lookup returns CDR1 KGHSH and CDR2 LQKENI. DNA for the CDR3: TGTGCCAGCTCACTCCAGGGGAAAACGAACACCGGGGAGCTGTTTTTT. It is translated as CASSLQGKTNTGELFF.

In DNA form, the CDR3 reads TGCGCCAGCAGCCAAGGTGCGGGACAGGAAAACTATGGCTACACCTTC. Its protein product is CASSQGAGQENYGYTF. The genes are TRBV4-3 and TRBJ1-2; 8 bases line up with TRBD1. CDR1 is LGHNA, CDR2 YSLEER, per germline. The CDR3 is 16 amino acids. The junction had 6 bases not matched to a gene; V was cut back by 1 base and J by 2 bases.

In its sample, this clone was seen a few times. The V call is TRBV29-1, the J call TRBJ2-7; the match to TRBD1 covers 7 bases. Unmatched junction bases numbered 5, after V lost 6 bases and J lost 0 bases. The CDR3 is 13 residues long. In germline, CDR1 is SQVTM, CDR2 ANQGSEA. The chain's CDR3 is CSVQGQNSYEQYF. The CDR3 DNA follows: TGCAGCGTACAGGGACAGAACTCCTACGAGCAGTACTTC.

This clone showed up many times. J is TRBJ1-5 and V is TRBV28; D not certain. The CDR3 sequence is 18 residues long. CDR1 is MDHEN and CDR2 is SYDVKM in the germline V gene. Trimming took 3 bases from V and 0 from J, leaving 18 bases between them. Here the CDR3 DNA reads TGTGCCAGCAGTTTGCGGACCAACAGCGGGTATAGCAATCAGCCCCAGCATTTT. Residues: CASSLRTNSGYSNQPQHF.

This clone occurred a few times. The chain uses TRBV11-1 and TRBJ2-3; no firm D call. V was pared by 2 bases and J by 8 bases, with 5 bases between. Germline V gene lookup returns CDR1 SGHAT and CDR2 FQDESV (reference sequence). CDR3 length equals 11 residues. Here the CDR3 DNA reads TGTGCCAGCAGCTTAACCAGTACGCAGTATTTT. It specifies CASSLTSTQYF.

This clone was observed a few times. V and J are TRBV18 and TRBJ2-1; 8 positions agree with TRBD2. The CDR3 consists of 16 residues. Germline V gives CDR1 KGHSH, CDR2 LQKENI. V lost 3 bases and J lost 7; bases outside the gene matches: 11. The CDR3 spells CASSPQSGGPRNEQFF. As DNA, the CDR3 is TGTGCCAGCTCACCTCAGTCGGGAGGGCCGAGGAATGAGCAGTTCTTC. Full variable domain (outside the CDR3, taken from reference TRBV18 and TRBJ2-1): NAGVMQNPRHLVRRRGQEARLRCSPMKGHSHVYWYRQLPEEGLKFMVYLQKENIIDESGMPKERFSAEFPKEGPSILRIQQVVRGDSAAYFCASSPQSGGPRNEQFFGPGTRLTVL.

Comments on this clone: An end of the junction does not agree with germline; a read error may underlie this. The CDR3 loop reads CASSLEQLFPDF. CDR3 bases: TGTGCCAGCAGCTTAGAACAACTCTTTCCAGACTTC. The chain joins TRBV7-9 to TRBJ2-7; D gene unclear. This CDR3 spans 12 amino acids. CDR1 is SEHNR and CDR2 is FQNEAQ in the germline V gene (reference sequence).

Of note for this clone: Distinct nucleotide sequences in the sample also encode this CDR3. This chain links TRBV9 with TRBJ2-5; 11 nucleotides align to TRBD1. V lost 0 bases, J lost 5 bases, and 3 bases stayed unmatched. CDR1 and CDR2 from the germline V gene are SGDLS and YYNGEE. This CDR3 has 15 amino acids. CDR3 region: CASSVGTGGVETQYF. CDR3 bases: TGTGCCAGCAGCGTAGGGACAGGGGGCGTCGAGACCCAGTACTTC.

This clone was seen repeatedly, ten times or more. The same CDR3 also results from other DNA sequences found in this sample. The chain uses TRBV7-9 and TRBJ1-1; D is possibly TRBD1 (6 bases). The V gene lost 5 bases and the J gene lost 8 bases, with 12 bases spanning the gap. The germline CDR1 and CDR2 sequences are SEHNR and FQNEAQ (reference sequence). The CDR3 spans 12 residues. CDR3 nucleotides: TGTGCCAGCAGCATACCCGGGGGCGAAGCTTTCTTT. Protein product: CASSIPGGEAFF.

This chain joins TRBV7-2 and TRBJ2-7; TRBD1 matches at 10 bases. CDR1 and CDR2 from the germline V gene are SGHTA and FQGNSA. V gave up 3 bases and J gave up 3 bases; unmatched junction bases: 5. The CDR3 length is 15 residues. CDR3 in amino acids: CASSFRTGGIYEQYF. DNA of the CDR3: TGTGCCAGCAGCTTCCGGACAGGGGGAATCTACGAGCAGTACTTC.

This clone was counted at least ten times. Other DNA sequences in the same sample also yield this CDR3. The chain is built from TRBV7-9 and TRBJ2-3, with TRBD2 identical over 10 bases. Trimming took 5 bases from V and 2 from J; bases not matched to a gene: 4. The CDR3 spans 15 residues. The germline V gene encodes CDR1 SEHNR and CDR2 FQNEAQ (reference sequence). The CDR3 bases are TGTGCCAGCAGCGTCACTAGCGGGACCACAGATACGCAGTATTTT. Its translation is CASSVTSGTTDTQYF.